A selection of T cell receptor beta chains follows, all from one sample in a study of post-analysis software for immune sequencing data. In TCRdb, the PCR reads were re-called with MiXCR into one record per CDR3 protein. The repertoire includes around 710,000 distinct CDR3 sequences, approximately 44% of them detected once, and 4.9% sits in the top ten. The sequenced sample was blood. All receptors derive from a girl aged 5 to 17 with multiple sclerosis. The CDR3 runs from the conserved cysteine through the conserved F or W. Fields, in order: clone size, J gene, V gene, CDR3 length, D gene, CDR3 DNA, CDR3 protein. D genes are given only for firm matches. Expanded clones get a size class; other rows say once, few or many, or leave the size out.

few	TRBJ2-7	TRBV29-1	13	TRBD1	TGCAGCGCCGAGACAGGGAACTCCTACGAGCAGTACTTC	CSAETGNSYEQYF
.	TRBJ2-7	TRBV20-1	12	.	TGCAGTGCTATGTCCTGGGCCTACGAGCAGTACTTC	CSAMSWAYEQYF
few	TRBJ2-7	TRBV29-1	14	TRBD2	TGCAGCGTCCCCGGACTAGCGGGAGACGGCGAGCAGTACTTC	CSVPGLAGDGEQYF
.	TRBJ2-1	TRBV6-5	15	TRBD2	TGTGCCAGCAGTTACCGCGGGAGCCAGGGTAATGAGCAGTTCTTC	CASSYRGSQGNEQFF
many	TRBJ2-7	TRBV9	15	TRBD2	TGTGCCAGCAGCGTAGGGGCTAGCGGTTCCTACGAGCAGTACTTC	CASSVGASGSYEQYF
.	TRBJ2-1	TRBV10-2	14	.	TGCGCCAGCAGTGAGATTGCTGCGCGGGGCGAGCAGTTCTTC	CASSEIAARGEQFF
few	TRBJ2-7	TRBV27	16	.	TGTGCCAGCAGTATCCAGGGGGACTCCGCGTTCTACGAGCAGTACTTC	CASSIQGDSAFYEQYF
.	TRBJ2-7	TRBV29-1	11	.	TGCAGCGTTGAAGTCGGGGCCGAGCAGTACTTC	CSVEVGAEQYF
.	TRBJ2-5	TRBV9	14	TRBD1	TGTGCCGTGCCGGGACAGGGGTTCGGGCAGACCCAGTACTTC	CAVPGQGFGQTQYF
few	TRBJ2-7	TRBV6-2/TRBV6-3	15	TRBD1	TGTGCCAGCAGTATGGACAGGGAAAGGGCATACGAGCAGTACTTC	CASSMDRERAYEQYF
.	TRBJ2-5	TRBV10-3	13	.	TGTGCCATCAGTCCGGGACTGCAAGAGACCCAGTACTTC	CAISPGLQETQYF
.	TRBJ2-1	TRBV9	12	.	TGTGCCAGCAGCGCAGGCTGGGGTGAGCAGTTCTTC	CASSAGWGEQFF
.	TRBJ2-5	TRBV5-1	16	TRBD1	TGCGCCAGCAGCCCGGGGACCTCGGACAGGGGAGAGACCCAGTACTTC	CASSPGTSDRGETQYF
.	TRBJ2-5	TRBV5-1	13	.	TGCGCCAGCAGCACCGTAGGGGGAGAGACCCAGTACTTC	CASSTVGGETQYF
.	TRBJ2-5	TRBV7-9	14	.	TGTGCCAGCAGCTACCCTCAGGCCCAAGAGACCCAGTACTTC	CASSYPQAQETQYF
.	TRBJ2-1	TRBV7-9	19	TRBD2	TGTGCCAGCAGCCCCGAGGCGGGACTAGCGACGAGCTCCTACAATGAGCAGTTCTTC	CASSPEAGLATSSYNEQFF
.	TRBJ2-5	TRBV7-9	16	TRBD2	TGTGCCAGCAGCTCAAACCCTTTAGCGGGAGGGCAACAGCAGTACTTC	CASSSNPLAGGQQQYF
few	TRBJ2-3	TRBV20-1	16	TRBD2	TGCAGTGCTAGGGAGGGAGCGGGGGTAAGCACAGATACGCAGTATTTT	CSAREGAGVSTDTQYF
few	TRBJ2-1	TRBV7-2	18	TRBD2	TGTGCCAGCAGCTTGAGCGGGAGGGACCTTTCCTCCTACAATGAGCAGTTCTTC	CASSLSGRDLSSYNEQFF
.	TRBJ2-7	TRBV20-1	13	.	TGCAGTGCTAGTAGCCTCCGGGACATAACCCAGTACTTC	CSASSLRDITQYF
.	TRBJ2-7	TRBV9	17	TRBD1	TGTGCCAGCAGCGTACACCCTGCCAGGGGACAGAACAACGAGCAGTACTTC	CASSVHPARGQNNEQYF
few	TRBJ2-1	TRBV28	14	.	TGTGCCAGCAGTTTCACCAACTCCTACAATGAGCAGTTCTTC	CASSFTNSYNEQFF
.	TRBJ2-7	TRBV6-4	15	.	TGTGCCAGCACTGGGGCTGGATCCTCCTCCTACGAGCAGTACTTC	CASTGAGSSSYEQYF
.	TRBJ1-1	TRBV29-1	13	TRBD1	TGCAGCGTAACAACAGGGGGCAGCGCTGGAGCTTTCTTT	CSVTTGGSAGAFF
few	TRBJ2-1	TRBV20-1	14	TRBD2	TGCAGTGCTAGGACTAGCAGGTCCTACAATGAGCAGTTCTTC	CSARTSRSYNEQFF
.	TRBJ1-2	TRBV5-1	16	TRBD1	TGCGCCAGCAGCTCAAAGACGGGACAGTCTGACTATGGCTACACCTTC	CASSSKTGQSDYGYTF
.	TRBJ2-3	TRBV6-5	14	.	TGTGCCAGCAGTTACTTTGTCGGAGCAGATACGCAGTATTTT	CASSYFVGADTQYF
few	TRBJ2-1	TRBV6-5	14	.	TGTGCCACCGGTAGGAGGGGGGGATACAATGAGCAGTTCTTC	CATGRRGGYNEQFF
.	TRBJ1-4	TRBV3-1	15	.	TGTGCCAGCAGCCCCCGGCCGGGGACCGCGGAAAAACTGTTTTTT	CASSPRPGTAEKLFF
.	TRBJ1-2	TRBV2	16	TRBD1	TGTGCCAGCAGGGGACAGGACCTGATTTCTAACTATGGCTACACCTTC	CASRGQDLISNYGYTF
.	TRBJ1-3	TRBV6-1	17	TRBD1	TGTGCCAGCAGTCCCAGAGGGACAGCTTACTCTGGAAACACCATATATTTT	CASSPRGTAYSGNTIYF
.	TRBJ2-3	TRBV7-2	15	.	TGTGCCAGCAGCTTCGCGGGTCATAGCACAGATACGCAGTATTTT	CASSFAGHSTDTQYF
.	TRBJ1-2	TRBV5-5	13	.	TGTGCCAGCAGCTTGGACCCACCCTATGGCTACACCTTC	CASSLDPPYGYTF
.	TRBJ1-1	TRBV7-2	18	TRBD1	TGTGCCAGCAGCTTAGATGAGGACAGGGGGAACTGGAACACTGAAGCTTTCTTT	CASSLDEDRGNWNTEAFF
.	TRBJ2-7	TRBV7-2	13	.	TGTGCCAGCAGCCGGGGATCGCACTACGAGCAGTACTTC	CASSRGSHYEQYF
few	TRBJ2-1	TRBV4-2	17	TRBD2	TGTGCCAGCAGCCAAGGAGGCCCCGGGACTAGGACTAATGAGCAGTTCTTC	CASSQGGPGTRTNEQFF
few	TRBJ2-7	TRBV9	16	.	TGTGCCAGCAGCGTAGGAGCCGGGTCCAAATCCTACGAGCAGTACTTC	CASSVGAGSKSYEQYF
.	TRBJ2-4	TRBV7-9	14	TRBD1	TGTGCCAGCAGCTCCACAGGGGGCTCGGACATTCAGTGCTTC	CASSSTGGSDIQCF
.	TRBJ1-1	TRBV7-2	13	.	TGTGCCAGCAGCTTCTTGGGGGTACCTGAAGCTTTCTTT	CASSFLGVPEAFF
few	TRBJ2-1	TRBV29-1	14	TRBD2	TGCAGCGTTGAGGGACTAGCATCCTACAATGTGCAGTTCTTC	CSVEGLASYNVQFF
.	TRBJ2-1	TRBV27	15	.	TGTGCCAGCAGTTTAAATCCGCTCTCCTACAATGAGCAGTTCTTC	CASSLNPLSYNEQFF
.	TRBJ2-1	TRBV7-6	13	.	TGTGCCAGCAGCTTAGATCCAGCAAGTGAGCAGTTCTTC	CASSLDPASEQFF
few	TRBJ1-2	TRBV12-3/TRBV12-4	14	TRBD1	TGTGCCAGCAGTCGGGACAGGGGCTTCTCTGGCTACACCTTC	CASSRDRGFSGYTF
.	TRBJ1-1	TRBV6-6	13	TRBD1	TGTGCCAGCAGTTACGGACAGGGAGGTGAAGCTTTCTTT	CASSYGQGGEAFF
.	TRBJ2-1	TRBV6-1	14	.	TGTGCCAGCAAGAGTGGGGAGTCCTACAATGAGCAGTTCTTC	CASKSGESYNEQFF
few	TRBJ2-6	TRBV27	17	.	TGTGCCAGCAGTTTAAACGGGGACCCCTCTGGGGCCAACGTCCTGACTTTC	CASSLNGDPSGANVLTF
.	TRBJ2-1	TRBV7-3	14	TRBD2	TGTGCCAGCAGCTTAGGACTAGCCATCGGTGAGCAGTTCTTC	CASSLGLAIGEQFF
.	TRBJ2-7	TRBV12-3/TRBV12-4	14	.	TGTGCCAGCAACCCCTGGGGGATCACCTACGAGCAGTACTTC	CASNPWGITYEQYF